This TCR beta chain was identified during a study of vaccination effects on CD4 cells after COVID-19. Study as a whole: The cohort was immunized with two doses of either the BNT162b2 or mRNA-1273 vaccine. Study findings and constraints: Nearly all vaccine-induced clones in healthy recipients recognized only SARS-CoV-2.

ViraFEST assay sequencing came after antigen-specific CD4+ T cells were expanded with viral peptide pools. When around nine days of culture had elapsed, CD4+ T cells were isolated. Testing of the vaccine recipients showed negative nucleocapsid antibodies and no prior SARS-CoV-2 infection. The V gene's germline CDR1 is LNHDA and CDR2 SQIVND (reference sequence). The CDR3 covers 20 residues. Trimming cost V 4 bases and J 0 bases, with 22 bases left between them. Worth noting for this clone: Antigen specificity is unknown.

Some clones are missing from TCRdb's copy, which holds only in-frame ones; the method was immunoSEQ multiplex PCR. The table lists more than 40,000 clones, 65% to 80% of them singletons. This rearrangement joins TRBV19 to TRBJ2-6, with D maybe TRBD2 (7 bases). This TCR derives from a human donor who received a COVID-19 vaccine. Sequenced material: CD4+ T cells from PBMCs cultured with HCoV-NL63 spike peptides, taken before COVID-19 vaccination. This CDR3 reads CASSKTGEGVLLSGANVLTF. As DNA, the CDR3 is TGTGCCAGTAGTAAGACGGGGGAGGGGGTTCTCCTCTCTGGGGCCAACGTCCTGACTTTC.